The rows below give T cell receptor beta chains drawn from one sample of a study of metastatic and nonmetastatic thyroid tumors. With MiXCR, TCRdb reprocessed the PCR reads. The sample yields more than 40,000 clones, about 16% seen once. The sample comprised blood. Receptors were obtained from a female donor with papillary thyroid cancer or a benign thyroid nodule (not recorded which). Some clones in this sample may be carry-over from other donors' samples. CDR3s include the opening cysteine and the closing phenylalanine or tryptophan. A D gene is named only where the DNA matches it firmly. Not all rows give a size; the values are once, few, many and, for expanded clones, a class.

size	V	D	J	DNA	CDR3
.	TRBV24-1	.	TRBJ2-3	TGTGCCACCAGCAGGGGGGGCACAGATACGCAGTATTTT	CATSRGGTDTQYF
many	TRBV5-1	.	TRBJ1-4	TGCGCCAGCAGTACACAGGGCAGTAATGAAAAACTGTTTTTT	CASSTQGSNEKLFF
many	TRBV7-3	.	TRBJ2-7	TGTGCCAGCAGCTTAACAGGGGGATCCGTCGAGCAGTACTTC	CASSLTGGSVEQYF
.	TRBV24-1	.	TRBJ2-3	TGTGCCACCAGTGATTTGGGTCTGACGGGGTCTGTCACAGATACGCAGTATTTT	CATSDLGLTGSVTDTQYF
.	TRBV28	TRBD2	TRBJ2-3	TGTGCCAGCAGTAGTAGCGGGAAGGGAGATACGCAGTATTTT	CASSSSGKGDTQYF
many	TRBV7-2	.	TRBJ2-2	TGTGCCAGCAGCCCAGGCAATCTCCACACCGGGGAGCTGTTTTTT	CASSPGNLHTGELFF
many	TRBV15	.	TRBJ1-4	TGTGCCACCAGCACGGGGGGGGCCGGCGGTGAAAAACTGTTTTTT	CATSTGGAGGEKLFF
many	TRBV2	.	TRBJ1-1	TGTGCCGCTGGGGGGACGGGGGGGATGAACACTGAAGCTTTCTTT	CAAGGTGGMNTEAFF
many	TRBV15	TRBD2	TRBJ2-7	TGTGCCACCAGCAGAGAACGCGGGAGGGCAAGCGAGCAGTACTTC	CATSRERGRASEQYF
.	TRBV11-3	TRBD1	TRBJ1-2	TGTGCCAGCAGCTCCGGGACAGGGGTTGGCTACACCTTC	CASSSGTGVGYTF
.	TRBV11-2	.	TRBJ2-7	TGTGCCAGCAGCTTGGGCCGACCAGACGTCGACGAGCAGTACTTC	CASSLGRPDVDEQYF
many	TRBV20-1	.	TRBJ2-1	TGCAGTGCTAGAGATAACAGGAGCCCGGACAATGAGCAGTTCTTC	CSARDNRSPDNEQFF
.	TRBV5-1	TRBD1	TRBJ2-1	TGCGCCAGCAGCTCCGGGACAGTTCAACAATGGGAGCAGTTCTTC	CASSSGTVQQWEQFF
.	TRBV30	.	TRBJ2-5	TGTGCCTGGATAGTGGGAGGAGTCCGGTCCCAGTACTTC	CAWIVGGVRSQYF
few	TRBV28	.	TRBJ1-6	TGTGCCAGCAGCCCGCCCCGCGGGCATGGGGTGAATTCACCCCTCCACTTT	CASSPPRGHGVNSPLHF
many	TRBV4-2	.	TRBJ2-2	TGTGCCAGCAGCCAAGAGATAGGCGGGCCGAACACCGGGGAGCTGTTTTTT	CASSQEIGGPNTGELFF
many	TRBV2	TRBD2	TRBJ2-3	TGTGCCAGCACCCTGGGGACTAGCGGGAGGGCCACAGATACGCAGTATTTT	CASTLGTSGRATDTQYF
.	TRBV7-3	.	TRBJ2-2	TGTGCCAGCAGCTTAACGTCCCACACCCGGGACACCGGGGAGCTGTTTTTT	CASSLTSHTRDTGELFF
many	TRBV29-1	.	TRBJ2-3	TGCAGCGTTGAGGGTCGCACAGATACGCAGTATTTT	CSVEGRTDTQYF
.	TRBV6-1	TRBD1	TRBJ2-7	TGTGCCAGCGGGACAGGGGGCAGGTACGAGCAGTACTTC	CASGTGGRYEQYF
.	TRBV28	.	TRBJ1-5	TGTGCCAGCAGTCTGGGACGCAGTCATCAGCCCCAGCATTTT	CASSLGRSHQPQHF
.	TRBV7-9	.	TRBJ1-1	TGTGCCAGCAGCTACGACCGGACGCGGGCTTTCTTT	CASSYDRTRAFF
.	TRBV5-4	TRBD1	TRBJ1-1	TGTGCCAGCAGCACCGGGACAGATACTGAAGCTTTCTTT	CASSTGTDTEAFF
.	TRBV6-1	TRBD2	TRBJ2-1	TGTGCCAGCAGCGCGACTAGCGGGGGGTCCAATGAGCAGTTCTTC	CASSATSGGSNEQFF
few	TRBV27	TRBD1	TRBJ1-1	TGTGCCAGCAGTTTATCCTGGGACAGGCGGTTTATGAACACTGAAGCTTTCTTT	CASSLSWDRRFMNTEAFF
.	TRBV12-3/TRBV12-4	.	TRBJ1-5	TGTGCCAGCACCTGGACCTCGGGGCAGCCCAAGCATTTT	CASTWTSGQPKHF
many	TRBV6-4	.	TRBJ2-3	TGTGCCAGCAGTGACTCGGGATCAGATACGCAGTATTTT	CASSDSGSDTQYF
.	TRBV20-1	TRBD1	TRBJ2-3	TGCAGTGCTAGAATTGACCCAGGGGGCGGTACGCAGTATTTT	CSARIDPGGGTQYF
many	TRBV6-1	TRBD2	TRBJ2-3	TGTGCCAGCACCCCTGGAGGGCGGGGGGGCACAGATACGCAGTATTTT	CASTPGGRGGTDTQYF
many	TRBV4-2	.	TRBJ2-7	TGTGCCAGCAGCCAAGGGGACCCCTACGAGCAGTACTTC	CASSQGDPYEQYF
many	TRBV20-1	.	TRBJ2-3	TGCAGTGCTAGAGATCGCCTAGGAACAGATACGCAGTATTTT	CSARDRLGTDTQYF
.	TRBV4-1	TRBD1	TRBJ2-1	TGCGCCAGCAGCCAAGGGGGACAGGGACCGTTATACAATGAGCAGTTCTTC	CASSQGGQGPLYNEQFF
.	TRBV24-1	TRBD1	TRBJ2-3	TGTGCCACCAGCAGGGGGAGCACAGATACGCAGTATTTT	CATSRGSTDTQYF
many	TRBV3-1	TRBD1	TRBJ1-3	TGTGCCAGCAGCCAGACAGGGACTGGAAACACCATATATTTT	CASSQTGTGNTIYF
many	TRBV27	.	TRBJ1-2	TGTGCCAGCAGTCCCCTGGACGGTGGTGGAGGCTACACCTTC	CASSPLDGGGGYTF
many	TRBV11-2	.	TRBJ1-1	TGTGCCAGCAGCTCTCAGGGGATTACTGAAGCTTTCTTT	CASSSQGITEAFF
.	TRBV7-8	TRBD2	TRBJ2-1	TGTGCCAGCAGGGGAAGCGGGGCTACAAATGAGCAGTTCTTC	CASRGSGATNEQFF